These 3 T cell receptor beta chains were sequenced from one sample in a study of OX40 agonist ivuxolimab in advanced cancers. TCRdb's table, derived via immunoSEQ multiplex PCR, lists solely in-frame clones and lacks some. The sample records about 71,000 clones, around 82% being singletons. Sample: CD4+ or CD8+ T cells sorted from blood, taken in a trial of the OX40 agonist ivuxolimab. Every receptor here comes from an adult with an advanced solid tumor such as melanoma, head and neck, liver or kidney cancer.

V is TRBV30 and J is TRBJ1-2; D uncertain. Deletions cut 0 bases from V and 7 bases from J, with 15 bases between. CDR3 size: 14 residues. Germline-derived CDR1 and CDR2 are GTSNPN and SVGIG (reference sequence). CDR3: CAWSVPYPASGYTF. DNA for the CDR3: TGTGCCTGGAGTGTGCCTTACCCGGCGTCTGGCTACACCTTC.

The rearrangement uses TRBV7-6 and TRBJ2-7, with 14 bases that match TRBD2. CDR1 and CDR2 (germline): SGHVS, FNYEAQ. V was pared by 5 bases and J by 5 bases, with 5 bases of the junction left unmatched. This CDR3 contains 15 residues. CDR3 sequence: CASSRLAGGPNEQYF. CDR3 nucleotide sequence: TGTGCCAGCAGCCGACTAGCGGGAGGGCCCAACGAGCAGTACTTC.

The chain recombines TRBV10-3 with TRBJ2-5; D possibly corresponds to TRBD2 (5 bases). The V and J ends lost 6 bases and 5 bases respectively, with 16 bases between them. The germline V gene encodes CDR1 ENHRY and CDR2 SYGVKD. There are 14 residues in the CDR3. This chain's CDR3 is CAIRPGSQGETQYF. The CDR3 DNA sequence: TGTGCCATCAGGCCGGGATCTCAAGGGGAGACCCAGTACTTC.